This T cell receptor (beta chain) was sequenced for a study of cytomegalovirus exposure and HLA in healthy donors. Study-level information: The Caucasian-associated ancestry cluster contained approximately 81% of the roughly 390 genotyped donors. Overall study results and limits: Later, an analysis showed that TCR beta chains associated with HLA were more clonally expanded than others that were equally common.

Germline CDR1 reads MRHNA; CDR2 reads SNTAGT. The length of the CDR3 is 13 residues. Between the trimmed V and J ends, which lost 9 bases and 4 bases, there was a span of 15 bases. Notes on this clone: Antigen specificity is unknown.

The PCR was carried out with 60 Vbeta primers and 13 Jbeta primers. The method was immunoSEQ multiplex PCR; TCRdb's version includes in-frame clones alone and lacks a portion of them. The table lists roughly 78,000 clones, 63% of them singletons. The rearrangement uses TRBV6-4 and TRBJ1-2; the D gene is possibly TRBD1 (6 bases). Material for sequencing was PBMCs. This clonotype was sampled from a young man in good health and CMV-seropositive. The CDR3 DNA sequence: TGTGCCAGTGAAGCTACAGGGCTCTATGGCTACACCTTC. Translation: CASEATGLYGYTF.